The clone carrying this T cell receptor (beta chain) was seen at least ten times. As yet, its antigen is unknown. The sequenced template was RNA, covering the TCR beta CDR3 region. HTBI-primed RT-PCR formed the first round, and a multiplex PCR formed the second. TCRdb reanalysed the multiplex PCR reads using MiXCR and keeps one entry per CDR3 protein. This table has some 170,000 distinct CDR3 sequences, just under 40% appearing once. Germline V CDR1 and CDR2: SGHVS, FQNEAQ. The CDR3 is made up of 15 amino acids. V lost 5 bases to trimming and J lost 8 bases; unmatched junction nucleotides: 14. This specimen comes from a study of Graves' ophthalmopathy and Graves' hyperthyroidism. Study as a whole: At initial diagnosis, peripheral blood was obtained, and this preceded any treatment. Study-level results: For separating ophthalmopathy from stable hyperthyroidism, a 13-signature model gave 85% to 90% sensitivity and 65% to 82% specificity.

This sequence originates from a man under 40 with Graves' ophthalmopathy. The V gene is TRBV7-8, the J gene TRBJ1-2; 7 nucleotides agree with TRBD1. Sequenced input: peripheral blood. Here the CDR3 reads CASSHDRALRGGYTF. DNA of the CDR3: TGTGCCAGCAGCCACGACAGGGCCCTGAGGGGCGGCTACACCTTC.